This T cell receptor beta chain was identified during a study of molecular identifiers for immune sequencing clone quantification (dated by TCRdb to about 2018). For the wider study: For a replicate experiment, RNA from approximately 20,000 or 100,000 naive CD8 T cells was divided into five aliquots, of which four were sequenced. This methods study used CD8 T cells to benchmark TCR RNA copy counting and molecular-identifier clustering-based TCR repertoire sequencing (MIDCIRS).

A remark on this clonotype: Its specific antigen is unknown. Base qualities are missing; no much larger clone stands one base away.

The study at large found these results: When barcode sub-clustering was omitted, TCR diversity was inflated by chimeric consensus sequences, with chimeras reaching as high as 47%. Highly expanded clone sizes could be underestimated if identical TCR molecules share a barcode. In CMV-specific effector cells, clones with more than 20 RNA copies accounted for over 97% of molecules, whereas in naive cells such clones accounted for under 1%. Modeling gave 3 to 3.5 recovered TCR RNA copies per cell versus 9.5 to 10 by digital PCR, implying approximately 30% capture efficiency. Spiked-in Jurkat TCR RNA (approximately eleven copies' worth), which is not part of the donor repertoire, was contained in the naive libraries. A single cell's worth of spiked-in Jurkat TCR RNA was reported detectable even among about 1.1 million naive CD8 T cells.

The CDR3 starts with the cysteine, ends with the phenylalanine, and has 15 residues. Only the CDR3 portion is preserved as DNA: 45 bases, with reading frame beginning at the first base. The germline V gene supplies CDR1 SGDLS and CDR2 YYNGEE. Between the V and J ends, shortened by 3 bases and 1 base respectively, the junction contains 11 bases. Libraries of naive CD8 T cells were built from approximately 20,000 to 980,000 sorted cells, with 10%, 30% or 50% of the purified RNA used. Naive CD8 T cells were FACS-sorted as CD8+CD4-CCR7+CD45RA+ on a BD FACSAria II into RLT Plus buffer. To test detection sensitivity, Jurkat RNA equivalent to about eleven TCR copies was spiked into samples of roughly 18,000-1,000,000 naive CD8 T cells. CD8 T cells were enriched using RosetteSep CD8+ T Cell Enrichment Cocktail and Ficoll-Paque, and the enriched cells then underwent ACK red cell lysis. The library was made by PCR. Instrument used: NextSeq 500. Preparation of bulk TCR libraries followed a previously described approach, with the TCR primers listed in Table S5. Purification of total RNA was performed with the Qiagen AllPrep DNA/RNA kit. Before analysis, reads from multiple sequencing runs of one library were combined. In the original analysis: Reads were retained only if their TCR constant sequence matched exactly, and those retained reads were trimmed to 150 nt and grouped according to their 12-nt molecular barcodes. Reads in each barcode group were sub-clustered using a 15% Levenshtein threshold, and a quality-weighted consensus sequence was built for each RNA molecule. Non-functional sequences were filtered out, along with any lower-count sequence sitting one edit away from another sequence. Barcode sub-clusters with fewer than 20% of the maximum read count were removed, based on fitting two negative binomial distributions. TCRdb's own reprocessing of the public reads used fastp at Q25 and MiXCR and kept productive beta chains. Rows are unified per CDR3 protein, each entry keeping the most common DNA and genes. It is TCRdb's table, rather than the study itself, that gives the V and J calls and clone size. The sample table contains about 630,000 distinct CDR3 sequences; only one count was recorded for less than 30% of them. The ten biggest clones cover around 0.78% of the sample.

This receptor chain uses TRBV9 and TRBJ1-5; tentative D gene TRBD1, with 5 bases matching. This TCR was recovered from a human donor in good health. Some libraries in this study had Jurkat cell RNA spiked in. The sample taken for sequencing was naive CD8+ T cells from blood, with Jurkat cell RNA spiked in. The cell subset or site label, as the study defines it: FACS-sorted CD8+CD4-CCR7+CD45RA+ naive T cells. The CDR3: CASSDGTDSNQPQHF. The nucleotides are TGTGCCAGCAGCGACGGGACGGACAGCAATCAGCCCCAGCATTTT.